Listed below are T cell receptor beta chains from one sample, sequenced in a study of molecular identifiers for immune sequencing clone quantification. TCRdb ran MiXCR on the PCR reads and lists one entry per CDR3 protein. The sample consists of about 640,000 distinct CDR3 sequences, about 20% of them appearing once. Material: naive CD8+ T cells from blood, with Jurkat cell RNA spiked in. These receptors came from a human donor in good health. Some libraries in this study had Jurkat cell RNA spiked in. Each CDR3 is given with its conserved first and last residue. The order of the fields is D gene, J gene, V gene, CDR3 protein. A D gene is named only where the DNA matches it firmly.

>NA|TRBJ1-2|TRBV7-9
CASSLPTHHLDGYTF
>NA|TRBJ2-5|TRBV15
CATSSPGVETQYF
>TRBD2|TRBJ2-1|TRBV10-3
CAISPAETSGYNEQFF
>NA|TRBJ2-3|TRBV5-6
CDSSLAQGPSLTDTQYF
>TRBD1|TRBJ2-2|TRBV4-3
CASSHGQGGTGELFF
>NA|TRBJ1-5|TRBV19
CASSIALKTNQPQHF
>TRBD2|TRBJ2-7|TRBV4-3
CASSQTSAGGFYEQYF
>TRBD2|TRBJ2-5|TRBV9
CASSAKNQAGGPETQYF
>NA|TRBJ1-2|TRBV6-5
CASSDHYGYTF
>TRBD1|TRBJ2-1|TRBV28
CASRGWDRSSYNEQLF
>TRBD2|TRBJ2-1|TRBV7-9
CASSLSGDEQFF
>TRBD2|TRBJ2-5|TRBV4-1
CASSSLGLAGGMSQETQYF
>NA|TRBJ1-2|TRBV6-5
CASSYFGGSDGYTF
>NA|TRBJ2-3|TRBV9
CASSVAGSVDTQYF
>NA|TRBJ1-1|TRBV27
CASSGPGALTEAFF
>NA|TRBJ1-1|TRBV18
CASSAGNEAFF